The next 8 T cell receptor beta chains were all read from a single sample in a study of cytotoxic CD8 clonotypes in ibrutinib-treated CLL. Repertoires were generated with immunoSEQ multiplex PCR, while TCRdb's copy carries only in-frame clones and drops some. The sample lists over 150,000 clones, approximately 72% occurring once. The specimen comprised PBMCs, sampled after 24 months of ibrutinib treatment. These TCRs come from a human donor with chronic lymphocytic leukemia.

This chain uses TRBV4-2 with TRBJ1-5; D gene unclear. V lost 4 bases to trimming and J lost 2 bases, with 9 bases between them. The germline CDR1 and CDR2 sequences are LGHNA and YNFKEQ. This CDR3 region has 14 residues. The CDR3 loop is CASSRGVGNQPQHF. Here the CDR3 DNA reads TGTGCCAGCAGCCGCGGGGTCGGCAATCAGCCCCAGCATTTT.

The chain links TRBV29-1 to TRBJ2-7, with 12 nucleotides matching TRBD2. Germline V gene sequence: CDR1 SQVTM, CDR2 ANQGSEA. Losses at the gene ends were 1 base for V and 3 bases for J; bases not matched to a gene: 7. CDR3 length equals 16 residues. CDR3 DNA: TGCAGCGTTGAAGGTGTGACTAGCGGGAGTAACTACGAGCAGTACTTC. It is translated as CSVEGVTSGSNYEQYF.

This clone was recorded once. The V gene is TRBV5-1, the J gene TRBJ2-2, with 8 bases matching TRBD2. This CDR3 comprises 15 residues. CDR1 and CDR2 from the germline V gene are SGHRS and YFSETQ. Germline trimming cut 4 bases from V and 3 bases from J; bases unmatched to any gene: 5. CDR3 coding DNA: TGCGCCAGCAGCATGAGCGGGAGCCACACCGGGGAGCTGTTTTTT. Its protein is CASSMSGSHTGELFF.

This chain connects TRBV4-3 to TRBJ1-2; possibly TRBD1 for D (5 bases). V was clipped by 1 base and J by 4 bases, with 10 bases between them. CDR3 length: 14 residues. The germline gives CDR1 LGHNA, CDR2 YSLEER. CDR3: CASSQGGGGYGYTF. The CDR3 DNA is TGCGCCAGCAGCCAAGGGGGGGGTGGCTATGGCTACACCTTC.

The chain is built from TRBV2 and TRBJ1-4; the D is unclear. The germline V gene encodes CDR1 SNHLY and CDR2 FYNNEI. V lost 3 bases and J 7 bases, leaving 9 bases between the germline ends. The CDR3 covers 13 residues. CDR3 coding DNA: TGTGCCAGCAGTGAGAGGGTGGCTGAAAAACTGTTTTTT. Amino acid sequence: CASSERVAEKLFF.

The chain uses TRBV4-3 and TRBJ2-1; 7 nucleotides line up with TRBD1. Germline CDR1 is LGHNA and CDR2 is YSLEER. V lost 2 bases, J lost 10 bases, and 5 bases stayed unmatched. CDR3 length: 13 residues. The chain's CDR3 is CASSQKGQDEQFF. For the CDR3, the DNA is TGCGCCAGCAGCCAAAAAGGACAGGACGAGCAGTTCTTC.

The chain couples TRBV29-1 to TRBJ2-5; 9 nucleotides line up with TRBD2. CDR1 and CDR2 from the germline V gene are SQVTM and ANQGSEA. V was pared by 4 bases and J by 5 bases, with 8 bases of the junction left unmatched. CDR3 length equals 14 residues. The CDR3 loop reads CSVATSGIWETQYF. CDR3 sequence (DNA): TGCAGCGTTGCGACTAGCGGAATTTGGGAGACCCAGTACTTC.

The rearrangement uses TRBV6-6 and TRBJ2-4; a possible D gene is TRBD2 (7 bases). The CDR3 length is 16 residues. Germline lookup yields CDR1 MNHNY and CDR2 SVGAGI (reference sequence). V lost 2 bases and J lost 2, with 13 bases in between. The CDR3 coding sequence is TGTGCCAGCAGTTACGAGGGGAGGGGGACCAAAAACATTCAGTACTTC. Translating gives CASSYEGRGTKNIQYF.